This paragraph reports one T cell receptor (beta chain). Its antigen is unidentified. The sample contains more than one DNA sequence encoding this CDR3. V lost 1 base and J 7 bases, leaving 4 bases between the germline ends. This CDR3 comprises 11 residues. Germline CDR1 is SGHAT and CDR2 is FQNNGV. These data are taken from a study of cytomegalovirus exposure and HLA in healthy donors. Whole-study results and caveats: Reports described diagnosis of cytomegalovirus status by the classifier as highly specific and sensitive. Follow-up analysis found HLA locus-dependent TCR association rates, highest for DRB1 and lowest for HLA-C. HLA allele associations emerged for around 15,000 TCR beta sequences in a later analysis, at 0.05 false discovery rate. Earlier analysis yielded a pattern in which most TCR beta V segments were productive about 90% or about 30% of the time.

PCR used 60 Vbeta primers and 13 Jbeta primers. TCRdb's table, derived via immunoSEQ multiplex PCR, lists solely in-frame clones and lacks some. Among fewer than 200,000 clones listed, about four fifths were seen once. This TCR was sampled from a female donor in good health and CMV-seronegative. The V gene is TRBV11-2, the J gene TRBJ1-2, with D hard to call. The source material was PBMCs. Here the CDR3 DNA reads TGTGCCAGCAGCTTAGGGAGTGGCTACACCTTC. It is translated as CASSLGSGYTF.